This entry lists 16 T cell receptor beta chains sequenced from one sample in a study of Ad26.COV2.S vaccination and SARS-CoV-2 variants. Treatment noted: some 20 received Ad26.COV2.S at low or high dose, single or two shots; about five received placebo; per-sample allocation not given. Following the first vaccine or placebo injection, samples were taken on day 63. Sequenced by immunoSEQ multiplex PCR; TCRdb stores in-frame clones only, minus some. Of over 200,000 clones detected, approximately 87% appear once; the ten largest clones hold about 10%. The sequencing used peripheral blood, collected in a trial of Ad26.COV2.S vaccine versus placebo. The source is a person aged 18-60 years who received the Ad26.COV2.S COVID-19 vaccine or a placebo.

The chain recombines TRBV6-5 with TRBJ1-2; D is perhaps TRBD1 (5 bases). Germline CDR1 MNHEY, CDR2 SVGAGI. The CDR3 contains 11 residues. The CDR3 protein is CAGQGTSGYTF. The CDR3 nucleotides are TGTGCAGGGCAGGGAACGAGTGGCTACACCTTC.

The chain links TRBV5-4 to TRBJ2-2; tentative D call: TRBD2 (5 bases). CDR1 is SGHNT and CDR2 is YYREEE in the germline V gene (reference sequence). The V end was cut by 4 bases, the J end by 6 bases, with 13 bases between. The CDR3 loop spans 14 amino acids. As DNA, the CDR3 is TGTGCCAGCAGCCAGACTAAGCTGGCCGGGGAGCTGTTTTTT. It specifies CASSQTKLAGELFF. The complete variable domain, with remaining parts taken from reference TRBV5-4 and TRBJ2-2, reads ETGVTQSPTHLIKTRGQQVTLRCSSQSGHNTVSWYQQALGQGPQFIFQYYREEENGRGNFPPRFSGLQFPNYSSELNVNALELDDSALYLCASSQTKLAGELFFGEGSRLTVL.

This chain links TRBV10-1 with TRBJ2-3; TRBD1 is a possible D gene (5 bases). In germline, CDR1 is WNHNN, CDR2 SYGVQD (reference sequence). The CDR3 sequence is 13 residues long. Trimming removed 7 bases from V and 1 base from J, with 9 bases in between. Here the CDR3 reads CASKDIGTDTQYF. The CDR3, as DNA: TGCGCCAGCAAGGACATTGGCACAGATACGCAGTATTTT.

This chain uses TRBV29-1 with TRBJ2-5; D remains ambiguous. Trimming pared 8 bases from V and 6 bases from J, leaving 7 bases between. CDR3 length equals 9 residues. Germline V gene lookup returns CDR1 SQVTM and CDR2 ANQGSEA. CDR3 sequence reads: CSSRQTQYF. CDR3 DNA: TGCAGCTCCCGACAGACCCAGTACTTC.

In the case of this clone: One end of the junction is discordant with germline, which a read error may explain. CDR3 sequence (DNA): TGTGCCAGTAGCATAGGGGGGGTTGACGGGAGAGACAACCAAGCCAAAAACATTCAGTACTTC. Its protein is CASSIGGVDGRDNQAKNIQYF. V usage is TRBV19 and J usage is TRBJ2-4; the D gene is possibly TRBD2 (7 bases). The germline V gene encodes CDR1 LNHDA and CDR2 SQIVND (reference sequence). CDR3 length equals 21 residues. The entire variable domain, with the rest obtained from reference TRBV19 and TRBJ2-4, is as follows: DGGITQSPKYLFRKEGQNVTLSCEQNLNHDAMYWYRQDPGQGLRLIYYSQIVNDFQKGDIAEGYSVSREKKESFPLTVTSAQKNPTAFYLCASSIGGVDGRDNQAKNIQYFGAGTRLSVL.

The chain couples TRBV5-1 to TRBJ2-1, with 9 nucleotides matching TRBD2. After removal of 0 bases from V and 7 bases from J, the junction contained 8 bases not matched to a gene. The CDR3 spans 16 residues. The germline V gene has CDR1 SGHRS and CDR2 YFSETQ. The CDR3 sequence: CASSLEAGGPWNEQFF. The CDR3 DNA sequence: TGCGCCAGCAGCTTGGAGGCGGGGGGGCCTTGGAATGAGCAGTTCTTC.

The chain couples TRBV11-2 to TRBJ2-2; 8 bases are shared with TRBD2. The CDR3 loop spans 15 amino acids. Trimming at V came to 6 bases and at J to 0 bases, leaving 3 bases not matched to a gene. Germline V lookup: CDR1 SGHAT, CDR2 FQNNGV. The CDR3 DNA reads TGTGCCAGCAGTACTAGCGGAACGAACACCGGGGAGCTGTTTTTT. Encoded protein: CASSTSGTNTGELFF. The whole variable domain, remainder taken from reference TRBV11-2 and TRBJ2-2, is EAGVAQSPRYKIIEKRQSVAFWCNPISGHATLYWYQQILGQGPKLLIQFQNNGVVDDSQLPKDRFSAERLKGVDSTLKIQPAKLEDSAVYLCASSTSGTNTGELFFGEGSRLTVL.

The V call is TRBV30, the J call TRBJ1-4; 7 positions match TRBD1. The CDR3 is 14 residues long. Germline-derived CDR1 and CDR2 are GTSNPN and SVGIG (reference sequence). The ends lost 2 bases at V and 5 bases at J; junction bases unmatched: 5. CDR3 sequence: CAWSPGGPNEKLFF. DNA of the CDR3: TGTGCCTGGAGTCCAGGGGGGCCAAATGAAAAACTGTTTTTT.

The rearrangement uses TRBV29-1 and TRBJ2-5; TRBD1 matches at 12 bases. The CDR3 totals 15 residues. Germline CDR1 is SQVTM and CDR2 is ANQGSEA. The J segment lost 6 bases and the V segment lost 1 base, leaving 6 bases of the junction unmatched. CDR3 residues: CSVEGDRGRLKTQYF. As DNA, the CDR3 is TGCAGCGTTGAAGGGGACAGGGGGCGATTGAAGACCCAGTACTTC.

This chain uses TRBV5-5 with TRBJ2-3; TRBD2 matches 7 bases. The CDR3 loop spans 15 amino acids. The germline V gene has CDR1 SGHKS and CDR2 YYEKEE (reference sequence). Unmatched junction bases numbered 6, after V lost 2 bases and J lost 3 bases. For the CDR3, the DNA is TGTGCCAGCAGCTTACCCCCAGCGGGGACAGATACGCAGTATTTT. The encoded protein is CASSLPPAGTDTQYF.

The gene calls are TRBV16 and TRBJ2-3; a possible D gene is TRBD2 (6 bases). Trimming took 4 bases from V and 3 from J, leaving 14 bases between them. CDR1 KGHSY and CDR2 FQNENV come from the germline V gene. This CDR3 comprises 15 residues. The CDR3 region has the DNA TGTGCCAGCAGCCCCGCGGGATTGGGGACAGATACGCAGTATTTT. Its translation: CASSPAGLGTDTQYF.

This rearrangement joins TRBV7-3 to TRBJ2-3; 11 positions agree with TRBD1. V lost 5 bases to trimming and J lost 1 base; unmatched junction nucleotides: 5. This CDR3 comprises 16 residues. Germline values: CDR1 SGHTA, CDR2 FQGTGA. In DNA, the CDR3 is TGTGCCAGCAGCCGTCCGGGACAGGGGGGCACAGATACGCAGTATTTT. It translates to CASSRPGQGGTDTQYF. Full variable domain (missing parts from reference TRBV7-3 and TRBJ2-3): GAGVSQTPSNKVTEKGKYVELRCDPISGHTALYWYRQSLGQGPEFLIYFQGTGAADDSGLPNDRFFAVRPEGSVSTLKIQRTERGDSAVYLCASSRPGQGGTDTQYFGPGTRLTVL.

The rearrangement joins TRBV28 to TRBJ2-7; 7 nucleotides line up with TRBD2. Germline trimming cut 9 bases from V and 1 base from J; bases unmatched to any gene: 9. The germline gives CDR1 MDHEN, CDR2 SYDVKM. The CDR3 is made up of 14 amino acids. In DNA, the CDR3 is TGTGCCAGTAGGTCCGGCGGGGGATCCTACGAGCAGTACTTC. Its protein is CASRSGGGSYEQYF.

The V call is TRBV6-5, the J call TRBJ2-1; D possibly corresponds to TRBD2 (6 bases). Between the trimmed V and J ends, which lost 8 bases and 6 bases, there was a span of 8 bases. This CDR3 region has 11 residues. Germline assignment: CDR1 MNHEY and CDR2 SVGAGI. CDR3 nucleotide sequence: TGTGCCAGCGCGCGGGGCAATGAGCAGTTCTTC. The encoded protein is CASARGNEQFF.

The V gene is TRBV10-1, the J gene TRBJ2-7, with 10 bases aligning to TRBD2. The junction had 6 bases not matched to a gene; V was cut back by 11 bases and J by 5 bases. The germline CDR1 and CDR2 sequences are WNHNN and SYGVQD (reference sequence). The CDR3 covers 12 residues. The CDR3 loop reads CACPGTSDEQYF. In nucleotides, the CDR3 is TGCGCCTGCCCCGGGACTAGCGACGAGCAGTACTTC.

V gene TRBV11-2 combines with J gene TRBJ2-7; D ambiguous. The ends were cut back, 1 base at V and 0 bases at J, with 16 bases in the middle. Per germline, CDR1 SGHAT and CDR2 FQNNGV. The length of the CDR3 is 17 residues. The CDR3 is CASSLGPQLPNSYEQYF. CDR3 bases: TGTGCCAGCAGCTTAGGCCCCCAGCTACCCAACTCCTACGAGCAGTACTTC.